The T cell receptor beta chain described here comes from a study of pediatric ulcerative colitis. CDR3 size: 16 residues. V lost 0 bases and J lost 0, with 11 bases in between. The germline gives CDR1 SGHRS, CDR2 YFSETQ. TCRdb's copy holds only in-frame clones and misses some; the assay was immunoSEQ multiplex PCR. The repertoire holds tens of thousands of clones, with approximately 87% as singletons. The blood sample was taken during the colonoscopy visit. The sample consisted of blood. The chain links TRBV5-1 to TRBJ2-3; TRBD1 or TRBD2 may be the D gene (5 bases each). The receptor was isolated from a boy aged 5 to 17 who was a control in a study of pediatric ulcerative colitis. The CDR3, as DNA: TGCGCCAGCAGCTTGGCTAGTCGGGACAGCACAGATACGCAGTATTTT. Encoded protein: CASSLASRDSTDTQYF.